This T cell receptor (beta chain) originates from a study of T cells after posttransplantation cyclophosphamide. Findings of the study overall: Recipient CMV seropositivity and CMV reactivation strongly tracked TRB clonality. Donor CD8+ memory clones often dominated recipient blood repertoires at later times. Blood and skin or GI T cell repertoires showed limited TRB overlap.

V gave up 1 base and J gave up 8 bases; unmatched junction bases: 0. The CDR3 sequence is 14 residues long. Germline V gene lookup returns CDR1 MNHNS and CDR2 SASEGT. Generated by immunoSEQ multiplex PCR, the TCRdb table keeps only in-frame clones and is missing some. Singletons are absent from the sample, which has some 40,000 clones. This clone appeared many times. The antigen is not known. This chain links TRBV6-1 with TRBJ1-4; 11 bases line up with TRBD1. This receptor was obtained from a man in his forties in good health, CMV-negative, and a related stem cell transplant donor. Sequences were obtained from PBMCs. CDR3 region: CASSEGTGGEKLFF. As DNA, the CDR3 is TGTGCCAGCAGTGAAGGGACAGGGGGCGAAAAACTGTTTTTT.